A selection of T cell receptor beta chains follows, all from one sample in a study of human T cells and chemical hapten exposure. TCRdb re-called the RACE reads through MiXCR, storing one row per CDR3 protein. This table has approximately 97,000 distinct CDR3 sequences, over 10% appearing once. Source: whole blood, taken in connection with sensitization to the hapten diphenylcyclopropenone (DPC). All receptors come from a woman between 40 and 55 years old with alopecia areata. Some clones in this sample may be carry-over from other donors' samples. Each CDR3 is given with its conserved first and last residue. The order of the fields is clone size, V gene, J gene, D gene, CDR3 protein, CDR3 DNA. The D gene is left open where the match is weak. Clone size is not always given. Where it is, it says once, few, many or a class for expanded clones.

many	TRBV19	TRBJ1-6	.	CASTAGLRNSPLHF	TGTGCCAGTACCGCGGGACTTAGGAATTCACCCCTCCACTTT
many	TRBV9	TRBJ1-2	TRBD1	CASLGTAYGYTF	TGTGCCAGCCTGGGGACAGCTTATGGCTACACCTTC
.	TRBV4-2	TRBJ2-1	TRBD1	CASSQDGDRVYNEQFF	TGTGCCAGCAGCCAAGATGGGGACAGGGTTTACAATGAGCAGTTCTTC
.	TRBV11-2	TRBJ2-1	TRBD2	CASSSGTSGTAHNEQFF	TGTGCCAGCAGCTCCGGGACTAGCGGGACTGCACACAATGAGCAGTTCTTC
many	TRBV4-3	TRBJ2-2	TRBD2	CASSQLAGAATGELFF	TGCGCCAGCAGCCAATTAGCGGGAGCGGCCACCGGGGAGCTGTTTTTT
few	TRBV4-1	TRBJ2-7	.	CASSQAGEGWGEQYF	TGCGCCAGCAGCCAAGCGGGGGAAGGGTGGGGCGAGCAGTACTTC
few	TRBV7-2	TRBJ1-2	.	CASSIRTDYGYTF	TGTGCCAGCAGCATTCGGACGGATTATGGCTACACCTTC
.	TRBV27	TRBJ2-1	TRBD2	CASSLSPTSREQFF	TGTGCCAGCAGTTTATCCCCGACTAGCCGTGAGCAGTTCTTC
many	TRBV6-1	TRBJ1-6	.	CASSEISPLHF	TGTGCCAGCAGTGAAATTTCACCCCTCCACTTT
.	TRBV20-1	TRBJ1-4	.	CSAMTGWEKLFF	TGCAGTGCCATGACAGGCTGGGAAAAACTGTTTTTT
many	TRBV2	TRBJ1-1	.	CASRDGPRLGAFF	TGTGCCAGCAGAGACGGACCCCGCCTGGGAGCTTTCTTT
few	TRBV20-1	TRBJ2-1	TRBD2	CSAMTSGWQTGANYNEQFF	TGCAGTGCTATGACTAGCGGGTGGCAAACGGGGGCCAACTACAATGAGCAGTTCTTC
few	TRBV9	TRBJ2-1	TRBD1	CASSSHRGRYNEQFF	TGTGCCAGCAGCTCCCACAGGGGCCGGTACAATGAGCAGTTCTTC
many	TRBV14	TRBJ2-7	.	CASSQNYEQYF	TGTGCCAGCAGCCAGAACTACGAGCAGTACTTC
.	TRBV4-3	TRBJ2-5	.	CASSQGSLGVETQYF	TGCGCCAGCAGCCAAGGGTCCCTAGGGGTTGAGACCCAGTACTTC